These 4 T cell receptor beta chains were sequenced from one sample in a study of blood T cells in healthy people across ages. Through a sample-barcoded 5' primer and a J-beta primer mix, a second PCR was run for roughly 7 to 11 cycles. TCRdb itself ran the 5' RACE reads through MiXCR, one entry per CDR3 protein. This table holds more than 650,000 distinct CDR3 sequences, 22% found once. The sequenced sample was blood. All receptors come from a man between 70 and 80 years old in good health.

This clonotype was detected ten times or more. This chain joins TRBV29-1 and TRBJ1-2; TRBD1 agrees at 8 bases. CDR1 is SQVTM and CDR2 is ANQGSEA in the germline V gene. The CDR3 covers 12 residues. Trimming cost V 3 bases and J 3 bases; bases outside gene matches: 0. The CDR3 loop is CSVETGDYGYTF. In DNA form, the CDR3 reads TGCAGCGTTGAGACAGGGGACTATGGCTACACCTTC. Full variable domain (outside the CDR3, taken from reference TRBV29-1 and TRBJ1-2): SAVISQKPSRDICQRGTSLTIQCQVDSQVTMMFWYRQQPGQSLTLIATANQGSEATYESGFVIDKFPISRPNLTFSTLTVSNMSPEDSSIYLCSVETGDYGYTFGSGTRLTVV.

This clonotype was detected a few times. CDR3 residues: CASSLMDRAETQYF. The CDR3 DNA follows: TGTGCCAGCAGTTTAATGGACAGAGCGGAGACCCAGTACTTC. The V call is TRBV27, the J call TRBJ2-5; perhaps TRBD1 as D (6 bases). The V and J ends lost 2 bases and 5 bases respectively, with 12 bases between them. Germline V gene data show CDR1 as MNHEY and CDR2 as SMNVEV (reference sequence). The length of the CDR3 is 14 residues.

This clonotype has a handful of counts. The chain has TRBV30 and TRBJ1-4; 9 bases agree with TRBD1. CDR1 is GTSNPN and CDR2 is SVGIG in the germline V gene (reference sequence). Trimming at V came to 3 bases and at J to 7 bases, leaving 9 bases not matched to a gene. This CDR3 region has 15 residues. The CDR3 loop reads CAWRATGTGSEKLFF. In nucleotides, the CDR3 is TGTGCCTGGAGGGCAACCGGGACAGGGAGTGAAAAACTGTTTTTT.

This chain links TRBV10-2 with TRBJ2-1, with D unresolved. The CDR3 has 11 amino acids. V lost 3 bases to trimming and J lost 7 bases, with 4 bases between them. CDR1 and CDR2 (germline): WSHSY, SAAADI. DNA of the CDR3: TGCGCCAGCAGTGAAAGAAATGAGCAGTTCTTC. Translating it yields CASSERNEQFF.